This TCR beta chain came from a study of post-analysis software for immune sequencing data. Across the whole study: Relapsing-remitting, secondary progressive and progressive-relapsing multiple sclerosis courses were included.

Notes on the study in general: When the samples were clustered directly with F measure, those that had been prepared in the same batch showed strong co-clustering. There was significantly lower normalized Chao1 diversity in multiple sclerosis patients than in controls. There were about five TRBV segments more frequent in patients than controls, and TRBV5-6, TRBV5-1 and TRBV20-1 were among them.

Worth noting for this clonotype: As yet, its antigen is unknown. The junction and the germline gene differ at one end; a read error may be behind it.

Carried by the TCR beta cDNA libraries were unique molecular identifiers. One entry per CDR3 protein results from TCRdb running MiXCR on the PCR reads. The sample lists roughly 570,000 distinct CDR3 sequences; around 31% were seen once. This CDR3 has 15 amino acids. Germline loops: CDR1 SGHRS, CDR2 YFSETQ. The receptor was isolated from a girl aged 2 to 17 with multiple sclerosis. Material: blood. The rearrangement uses TRBV5-1 and TRBJ2-1, with 10 positions matching TRBD1. In DNA form, the CDR3 reads TGCGCCAGCAGCATGACAGGGGGCGCTTACAACGAGCAGTTCTTC. This sequence encodes CASSMTGGAYNEQFF.